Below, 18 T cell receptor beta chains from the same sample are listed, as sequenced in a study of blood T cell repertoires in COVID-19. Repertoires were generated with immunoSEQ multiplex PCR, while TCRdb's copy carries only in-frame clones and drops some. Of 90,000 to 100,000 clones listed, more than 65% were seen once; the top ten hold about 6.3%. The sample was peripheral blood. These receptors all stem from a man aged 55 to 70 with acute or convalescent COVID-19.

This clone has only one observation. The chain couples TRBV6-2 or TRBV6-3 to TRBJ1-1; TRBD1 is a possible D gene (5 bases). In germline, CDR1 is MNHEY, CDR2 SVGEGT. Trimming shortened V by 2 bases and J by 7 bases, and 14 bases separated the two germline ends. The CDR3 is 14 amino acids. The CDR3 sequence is CASSYRRGGNEAFF. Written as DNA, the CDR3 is TGTGCCAGCAGTTACCGTAGGGGCGGGAATGAAGCTTTCTTT.

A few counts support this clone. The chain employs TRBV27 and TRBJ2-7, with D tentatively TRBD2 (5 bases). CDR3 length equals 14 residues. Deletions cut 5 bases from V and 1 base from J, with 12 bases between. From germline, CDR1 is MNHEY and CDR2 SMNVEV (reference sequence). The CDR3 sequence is CASSIVSGSYEQYF. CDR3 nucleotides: TGTGCCAGCAGTATCGTCTCGGGGTCCTACGAGCAGTACTTC.

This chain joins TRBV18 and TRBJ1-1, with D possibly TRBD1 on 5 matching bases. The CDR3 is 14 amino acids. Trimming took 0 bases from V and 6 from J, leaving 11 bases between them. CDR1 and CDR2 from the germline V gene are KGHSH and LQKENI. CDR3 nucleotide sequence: TGTGCCAGCTCACCACCGCCAGGGAAGTCTGAAGCTTTCTTT. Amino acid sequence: CASSPPPGKSEAFF. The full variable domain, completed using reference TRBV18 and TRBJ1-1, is NAGVMQNPRHLVRRRGQEARLRCSPMKGHSHVYWYRQLPEEGLKFMVYLQKENIIDESGMPKERFSAEFPKEGPSILRIQQVVRGDSAAYFCASSPPPGKSEAFFGQGTRLTVV.

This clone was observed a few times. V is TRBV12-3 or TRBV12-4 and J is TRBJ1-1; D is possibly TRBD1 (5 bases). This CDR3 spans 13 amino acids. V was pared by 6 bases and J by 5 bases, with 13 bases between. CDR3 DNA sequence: TGTGCCAGCAGCCTATCCGGGGGGACTGAAGCTTTCTTT. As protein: CASSLSGGTEAFF.

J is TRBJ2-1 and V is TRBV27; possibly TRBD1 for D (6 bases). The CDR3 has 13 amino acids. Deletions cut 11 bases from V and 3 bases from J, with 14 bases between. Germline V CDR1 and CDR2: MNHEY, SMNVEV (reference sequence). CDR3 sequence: CALQGWLYNEQFF. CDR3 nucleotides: TGTGCCTTACAGGGTTGGCTCTACAATGAGCAGTTCTTC.

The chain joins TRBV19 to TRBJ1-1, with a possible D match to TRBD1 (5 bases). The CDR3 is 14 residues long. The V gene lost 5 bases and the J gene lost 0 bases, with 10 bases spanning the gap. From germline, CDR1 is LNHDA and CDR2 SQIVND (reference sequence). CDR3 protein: CASSSGQLNTEAFF. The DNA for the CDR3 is TGTGCCAGTAGTTCAGGGCAGCTGAACACTGAAGCTTTCTTT.

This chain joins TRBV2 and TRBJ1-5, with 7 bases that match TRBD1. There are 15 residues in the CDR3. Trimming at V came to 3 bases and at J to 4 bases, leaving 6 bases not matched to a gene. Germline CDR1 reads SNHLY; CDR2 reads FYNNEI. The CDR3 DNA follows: TGTGCCAGCAGTGAGGGGGACAGTGTGAATCAGCCCCAGCATTTT. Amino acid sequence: CASSEGDSVNQPQHF.

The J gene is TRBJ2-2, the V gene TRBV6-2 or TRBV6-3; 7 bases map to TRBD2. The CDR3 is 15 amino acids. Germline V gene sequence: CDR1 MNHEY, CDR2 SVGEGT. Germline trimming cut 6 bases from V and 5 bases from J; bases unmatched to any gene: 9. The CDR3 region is CASSLGGVSTGELFF. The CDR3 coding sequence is TGTGCCAGCAGCCTTGGGGGGGTTTCGACCGGGGAGCTGTTTTTT.

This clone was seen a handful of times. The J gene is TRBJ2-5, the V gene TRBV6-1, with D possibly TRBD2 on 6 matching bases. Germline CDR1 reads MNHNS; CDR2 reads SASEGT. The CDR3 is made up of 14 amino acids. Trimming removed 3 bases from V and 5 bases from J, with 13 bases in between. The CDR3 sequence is CASSEGGLRETQYF. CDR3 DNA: TGTGCCAGCAGTGAGGGGGGACTCCGGGAGACCCAGTACTTC.

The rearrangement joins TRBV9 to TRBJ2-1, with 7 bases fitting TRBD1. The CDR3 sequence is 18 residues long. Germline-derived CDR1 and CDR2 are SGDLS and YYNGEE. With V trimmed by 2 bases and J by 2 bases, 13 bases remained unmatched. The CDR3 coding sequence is TGTGCCAGCAGCGTTACTACCGACAGGGCAGTGCCCTACAATGAGCAGTTCTTC. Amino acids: CASSVTTDRAVPYNEQFF. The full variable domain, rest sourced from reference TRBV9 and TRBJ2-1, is DSGVTQTPKHLITATGQRVTLRCSPRSGDLSVYWYQQSLDQGLQFLIQYYNGEERAKGNILERFSAQQFPDLHSELNLSSLELGDSALYFCASSVTTDRAVPYNEQFFGPGTRLTVL.

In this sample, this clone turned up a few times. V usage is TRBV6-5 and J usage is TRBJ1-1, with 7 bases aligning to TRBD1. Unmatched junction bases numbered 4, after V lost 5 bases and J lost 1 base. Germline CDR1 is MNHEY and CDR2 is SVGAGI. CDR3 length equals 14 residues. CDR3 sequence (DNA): TGTGCCAGCAGTCCAGGGGGAGCGAACACTGAAGCTTTCTTT. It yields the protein CASSPGGANTEAFF.

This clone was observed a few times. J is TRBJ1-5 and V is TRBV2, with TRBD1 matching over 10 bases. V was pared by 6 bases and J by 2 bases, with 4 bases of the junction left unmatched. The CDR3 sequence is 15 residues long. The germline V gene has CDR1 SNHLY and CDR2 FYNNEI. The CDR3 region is CASRLGTGGNQPQHF. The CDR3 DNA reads TGTGCCAGCAGATTAGGGACAGGGGGCAATCAGCCCCAGCATTTT. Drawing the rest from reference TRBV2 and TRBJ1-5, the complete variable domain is EPEVTQTPSHQVTQMGQEVILRCVPISNHLYFYWYRQILGQKVEFLVSFYNNEISEKSEIFDDQFSVERPDGSNFTLKIRSTKLEDSAMYFCASRLGTGGNQPQHFGDGTRLSIL.

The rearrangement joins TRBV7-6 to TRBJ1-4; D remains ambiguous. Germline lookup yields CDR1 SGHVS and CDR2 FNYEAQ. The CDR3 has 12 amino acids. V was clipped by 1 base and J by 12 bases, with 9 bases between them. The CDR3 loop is CASSLDSRELFF. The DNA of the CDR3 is TGTGCCAGCAGCTTAGACTCCCGGGAACTGTTTTTT.

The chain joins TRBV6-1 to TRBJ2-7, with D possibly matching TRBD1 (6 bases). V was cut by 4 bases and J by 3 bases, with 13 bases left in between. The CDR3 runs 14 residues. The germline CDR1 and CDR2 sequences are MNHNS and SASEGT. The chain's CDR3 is CASSAGQPRYEQYF. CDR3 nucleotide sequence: TGTGCCAGCAGTGCTGGACAGCCGCGCTACGAGCAGTACTTC.

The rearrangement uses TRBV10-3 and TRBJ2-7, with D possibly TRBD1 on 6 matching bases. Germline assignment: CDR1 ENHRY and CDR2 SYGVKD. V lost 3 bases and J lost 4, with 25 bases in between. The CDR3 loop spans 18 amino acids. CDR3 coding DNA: TGTGCCATCAGTGATTCGGAAAACAGGGTTTTAGCAACTTACGAGCAGTACTTC. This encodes CAISDSENRVLATYEQYF.

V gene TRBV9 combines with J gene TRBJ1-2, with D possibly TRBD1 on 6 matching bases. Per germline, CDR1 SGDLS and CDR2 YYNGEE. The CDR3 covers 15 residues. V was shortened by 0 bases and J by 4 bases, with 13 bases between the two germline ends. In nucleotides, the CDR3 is TGTGCCAGCAGCGTAGAAGGGGGAAATAGCTATGGCTACACCTTC. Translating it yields CASSVEGGNSYGYTF. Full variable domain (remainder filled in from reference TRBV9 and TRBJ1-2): DSGVTQTPKHLITATGQRVTLRCSPRSGDLSVYWYQQSLDQGLQFLIQYYNGEERAKGNILERFSAQQFPDLHSELNLSSLELGDSALYFCASSVEGGNSYGYTFGSGTRLTVV.

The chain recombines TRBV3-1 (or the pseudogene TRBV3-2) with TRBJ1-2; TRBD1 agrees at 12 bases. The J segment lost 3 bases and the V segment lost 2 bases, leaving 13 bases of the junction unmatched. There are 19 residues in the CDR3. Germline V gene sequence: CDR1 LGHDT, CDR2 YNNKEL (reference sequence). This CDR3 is CASSQYLGTGGEGDYGYTF. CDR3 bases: TGTGCCAGCAGCCAATATTTGGGGACAGGGGGCGAAGGGGACTATGGCTACACCTTC.

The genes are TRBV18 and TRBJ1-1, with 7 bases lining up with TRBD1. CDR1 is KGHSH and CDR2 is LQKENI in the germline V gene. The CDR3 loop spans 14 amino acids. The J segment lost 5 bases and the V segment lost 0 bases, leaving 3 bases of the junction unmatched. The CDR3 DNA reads TGTGCCAGCTCACCACCGACAGGGAGTACTGAAGCTTTCTTT. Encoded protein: CASSPPTGSTEAFF.